This note documents a single TCR beta chain sequence. This table comes from immunoSEQ multiplex PCR, and its TCRdb copy is limited to in-frame clones, with some not included. The sample holds a few hundred thousand clones; roughly nine tenths are singletons and the top ten take 0.95% to 1.5%. There are 16 residues in the CDR3. J was trimmed by 3 bases and V by 0 bases; bases with no gene match: 2. Germline CDR1 is SGDLS and CDR2 is YYNGEE. This specimen comes from a study of blood T cell repertoires in COVID-19. Source material: PBMCs or T cells enriched from blood (not recorded which). V is TRBV9 and J is TRBJ2-2; TRBD1 matches at 10 bases. This sequence originates from a human donor in a cohort exposed to, infected with or recovered from COVID-19 (not recorded which). The donor label of this sample is uncertain. The CDR3: CASSVGTGGYTGELFF. The DNA for the CDR3 is TGTGCCAGCAGCGTAGGGACAGGGGGATACACCGGGGAGCTGTTTTTT.